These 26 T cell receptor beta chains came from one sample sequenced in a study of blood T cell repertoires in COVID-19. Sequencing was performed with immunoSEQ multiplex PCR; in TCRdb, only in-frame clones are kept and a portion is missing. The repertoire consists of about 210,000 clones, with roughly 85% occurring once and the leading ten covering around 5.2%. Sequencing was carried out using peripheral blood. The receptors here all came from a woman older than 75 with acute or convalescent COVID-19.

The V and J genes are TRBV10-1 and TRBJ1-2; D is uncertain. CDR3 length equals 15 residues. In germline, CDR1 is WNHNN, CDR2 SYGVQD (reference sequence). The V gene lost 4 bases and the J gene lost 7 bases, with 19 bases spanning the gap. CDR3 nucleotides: TGCGCCAGCAGTGCCCCGGAGGAGCACCCGGGTGGCTACACCTTC. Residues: CASSAPEEHPGGYTF.

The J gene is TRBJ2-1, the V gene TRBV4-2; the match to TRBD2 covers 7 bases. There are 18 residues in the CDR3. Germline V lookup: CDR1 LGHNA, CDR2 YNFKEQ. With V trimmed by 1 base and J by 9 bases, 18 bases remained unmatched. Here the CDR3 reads CASSQVMVAGTSPPEQFF. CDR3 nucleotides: TGTGCCAGCAGCCAAGTGATGGTAGCGGGTACATCACCGCCTGAGCAGTTCTTC.

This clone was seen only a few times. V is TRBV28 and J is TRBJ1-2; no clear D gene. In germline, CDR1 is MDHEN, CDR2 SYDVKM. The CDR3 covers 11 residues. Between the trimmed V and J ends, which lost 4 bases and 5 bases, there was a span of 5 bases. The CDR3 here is CASSYTYGYTF. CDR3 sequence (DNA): TGTGCCAGCAGTTATACTTATGGCTACACCTTC.

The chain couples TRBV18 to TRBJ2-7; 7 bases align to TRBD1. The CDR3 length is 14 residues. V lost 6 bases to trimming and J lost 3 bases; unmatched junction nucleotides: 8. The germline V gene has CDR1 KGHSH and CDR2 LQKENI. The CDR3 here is CASSLQGTNYEQYF. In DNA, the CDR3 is TGTGCCAGCTCCCTACAGGGGACAAACTACGAGCAGTACTTC.

The CDR3 region is CASGAGRAPDTQYF. CDR3 sequence (DNA): TGTGCCAGCGGTGCCGGGAGGGCCCCAGATACGCAGTATTTT. V and J are TRBV9 and TRBJ2-3, with 8 bases matching TRBD2. CDR3 length: 14 amino acids. Germline CDR1 and CDR2: SGDLS and YYNGEE. The junction had 8 bases not matched to a gene; V was cut back by 7 bases and J by 4 bases. The full variable domain, its missing parts supplied by reference TRBV9 and TRBJ2-3, is DSGVTQTPKHLITATGQRVTLRCSPRSGDLSVYWYQQSLDQGLQFLIQYYNGEERAKGNILERFSAQQFPDLHSELNLSSLELGDSALYFCASGAGRAPDTQYFGPGTRLTVL.

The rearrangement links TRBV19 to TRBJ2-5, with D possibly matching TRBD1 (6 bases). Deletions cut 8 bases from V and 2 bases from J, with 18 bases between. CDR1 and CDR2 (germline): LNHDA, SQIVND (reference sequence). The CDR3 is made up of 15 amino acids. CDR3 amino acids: CASGFPYTGQETQYF. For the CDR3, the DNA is TGTGCCAGTGGCTTCCCCTATACAGGGCAAGAGACCCAGTACTTC.

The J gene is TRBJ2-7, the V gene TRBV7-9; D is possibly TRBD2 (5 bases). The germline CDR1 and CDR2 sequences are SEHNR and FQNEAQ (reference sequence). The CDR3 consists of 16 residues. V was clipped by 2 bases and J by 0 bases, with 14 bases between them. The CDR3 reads CASSLNRGRDSYEQYF. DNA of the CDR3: TGTGCCAGCAGCTTAAACCGAGGGCGCGACTCCTACGAGCAGTACTTC.

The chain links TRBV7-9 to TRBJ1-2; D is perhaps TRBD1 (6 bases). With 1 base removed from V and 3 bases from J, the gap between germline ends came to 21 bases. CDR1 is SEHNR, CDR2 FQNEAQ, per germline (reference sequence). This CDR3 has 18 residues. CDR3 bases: TGTGCCAGCAGCTTAGGATCTCCTCTAGAACAGGGCTACTATGGCTACACCTTC. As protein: CASSLGSPLEQGYYGYTF.

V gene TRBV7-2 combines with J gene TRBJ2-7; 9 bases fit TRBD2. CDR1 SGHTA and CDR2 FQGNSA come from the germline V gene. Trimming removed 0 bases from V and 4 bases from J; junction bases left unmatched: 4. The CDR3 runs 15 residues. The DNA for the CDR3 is TGTGCCAGCAGCTTAGCCGGGACTAGCTCTTACGAGCAGTACTTC. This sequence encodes CASSLAGTSSYEQYF.

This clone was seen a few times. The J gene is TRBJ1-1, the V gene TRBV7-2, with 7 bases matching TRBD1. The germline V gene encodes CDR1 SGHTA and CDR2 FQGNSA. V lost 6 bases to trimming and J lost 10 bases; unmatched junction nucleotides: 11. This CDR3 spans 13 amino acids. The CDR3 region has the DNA TGTGCCAGCAGTTACGACAGGGATTTCGTAGCTTTCTTT. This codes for CASSYDRDFVAFF.

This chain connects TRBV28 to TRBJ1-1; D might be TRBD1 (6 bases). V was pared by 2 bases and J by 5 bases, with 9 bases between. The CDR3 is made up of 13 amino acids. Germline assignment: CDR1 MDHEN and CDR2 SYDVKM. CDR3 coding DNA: TGTGCCAGCAGTTTAATACAGGGTACTGAAGCTTTCTTT. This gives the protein CASSLIQGTEAFF.

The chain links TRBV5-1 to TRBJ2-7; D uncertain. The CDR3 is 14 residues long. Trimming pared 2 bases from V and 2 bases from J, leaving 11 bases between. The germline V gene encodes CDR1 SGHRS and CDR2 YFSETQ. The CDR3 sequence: CASSFSGPTYEQYF. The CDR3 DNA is TGCGCCAGCAGCTTTAGTGGTCCAACCTACGAGCAGTACTTC.

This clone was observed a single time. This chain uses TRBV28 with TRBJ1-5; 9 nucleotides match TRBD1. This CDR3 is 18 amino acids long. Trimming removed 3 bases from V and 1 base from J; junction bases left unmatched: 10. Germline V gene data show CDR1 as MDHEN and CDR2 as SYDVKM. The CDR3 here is CASSFGPGTGKSNQPQHF. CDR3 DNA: TGTGCCAGCAGTTTTGGACCCGGGACAGGGAAGAGCAATCAGCCCCAGCATTTT.

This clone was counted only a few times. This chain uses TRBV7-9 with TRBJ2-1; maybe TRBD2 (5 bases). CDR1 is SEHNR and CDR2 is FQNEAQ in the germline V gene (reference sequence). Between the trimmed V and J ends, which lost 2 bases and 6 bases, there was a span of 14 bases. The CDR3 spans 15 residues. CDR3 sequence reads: CASSLWASLSNEQFF. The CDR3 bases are TGTGCCAGCAGCTTATGGGCTAGCTTGTCCAATGAGCAGTTCTTC.

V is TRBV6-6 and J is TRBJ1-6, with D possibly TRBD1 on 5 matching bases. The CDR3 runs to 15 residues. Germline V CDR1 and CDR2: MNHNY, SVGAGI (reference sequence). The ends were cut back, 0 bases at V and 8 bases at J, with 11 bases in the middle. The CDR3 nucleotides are TGTGCCAGCAGTTACTCGGGGCGCGGGGATTCACCCCTCCACTTT. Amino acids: CASSYSGRGDSPLHF.

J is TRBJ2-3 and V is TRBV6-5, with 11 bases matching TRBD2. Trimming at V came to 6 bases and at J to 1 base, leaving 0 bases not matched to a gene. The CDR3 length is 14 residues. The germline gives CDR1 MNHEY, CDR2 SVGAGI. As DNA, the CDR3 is TGTGCCAGCAGGACTAGCGGGGGCACAGATACGCAGTATTTT. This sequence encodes CASRTSGGTDTQYF.

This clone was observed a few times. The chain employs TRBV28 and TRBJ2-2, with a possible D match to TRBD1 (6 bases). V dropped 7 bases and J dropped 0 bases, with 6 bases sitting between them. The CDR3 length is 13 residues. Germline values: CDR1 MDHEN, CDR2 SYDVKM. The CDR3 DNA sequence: TGTGCCAGCAAGGGGGCGAACACCGGGGAGCTGTTTTTT. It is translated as CASKGANTGELFF.

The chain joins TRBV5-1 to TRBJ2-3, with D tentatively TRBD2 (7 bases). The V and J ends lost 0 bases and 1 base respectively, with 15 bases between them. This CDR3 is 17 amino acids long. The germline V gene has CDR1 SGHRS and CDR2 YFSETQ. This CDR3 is CASSLASGAGGTDTQYF. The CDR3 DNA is TGCGCCAGCAGCTTGGCCTCAGGGGCGGGAGGCACAGATACGCAGTATTTT.

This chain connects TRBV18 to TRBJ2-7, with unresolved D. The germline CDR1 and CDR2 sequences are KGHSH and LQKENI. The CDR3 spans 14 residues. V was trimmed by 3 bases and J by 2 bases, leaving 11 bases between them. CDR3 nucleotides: TGTGCCAGCTCACCCGTGACACATACCTACGAGCAGTACTTC. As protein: CASSPVTHTYEQYF.

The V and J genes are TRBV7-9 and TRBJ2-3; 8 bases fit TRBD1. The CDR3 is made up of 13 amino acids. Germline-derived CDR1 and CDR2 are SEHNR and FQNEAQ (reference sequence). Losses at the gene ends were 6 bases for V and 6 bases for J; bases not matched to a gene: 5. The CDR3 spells CASSSGGGDTQYF. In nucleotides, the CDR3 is TGTGCCAGCAGTTCAGGGGGCGGGGATACGCAGTATTTT.

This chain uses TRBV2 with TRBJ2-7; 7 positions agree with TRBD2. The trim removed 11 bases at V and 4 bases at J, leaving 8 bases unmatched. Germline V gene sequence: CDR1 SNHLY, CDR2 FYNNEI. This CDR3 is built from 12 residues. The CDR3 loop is CAFEGLGYEQYF. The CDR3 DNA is TGTGCCTTTGAAGGACTAGGGTACGAGCAGTACTTC.

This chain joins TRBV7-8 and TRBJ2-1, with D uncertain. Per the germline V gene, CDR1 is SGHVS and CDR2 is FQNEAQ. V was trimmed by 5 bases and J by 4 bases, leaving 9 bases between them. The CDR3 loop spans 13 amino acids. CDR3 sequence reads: CASSRFQYNEQFF. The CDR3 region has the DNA TGTGCCAGCAGCCGGTTTCAGTACAATGAGCAGTTCTTC.

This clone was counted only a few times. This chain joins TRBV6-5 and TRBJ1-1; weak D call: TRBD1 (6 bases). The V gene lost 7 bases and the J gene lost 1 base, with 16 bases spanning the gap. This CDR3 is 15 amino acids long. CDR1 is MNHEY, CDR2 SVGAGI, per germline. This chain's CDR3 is CASTRFGTPNTEAFF. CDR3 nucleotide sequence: TGTGCCAGCACCAGGTTCGGGACACCGAACACTGAAGCTTTCTTT.

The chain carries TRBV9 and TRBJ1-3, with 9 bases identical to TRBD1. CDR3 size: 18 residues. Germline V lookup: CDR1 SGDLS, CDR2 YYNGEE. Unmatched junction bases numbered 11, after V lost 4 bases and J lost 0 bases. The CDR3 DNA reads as TGTGCCAGCAGCACCCTCCCACAGGGGGCAGTCTCTGGAAACACCATATATTTT. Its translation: CASSTLPQGAVSGNTIYF.

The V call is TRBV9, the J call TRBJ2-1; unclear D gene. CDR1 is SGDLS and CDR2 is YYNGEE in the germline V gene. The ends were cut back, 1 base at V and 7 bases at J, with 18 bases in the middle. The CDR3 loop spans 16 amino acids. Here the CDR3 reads CASSVRSAGLENEQFF. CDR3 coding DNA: TGTGCCAGCAGCGTAAGATCCGCAGGTCTTGAGAATGAGCAGTTCTTC.

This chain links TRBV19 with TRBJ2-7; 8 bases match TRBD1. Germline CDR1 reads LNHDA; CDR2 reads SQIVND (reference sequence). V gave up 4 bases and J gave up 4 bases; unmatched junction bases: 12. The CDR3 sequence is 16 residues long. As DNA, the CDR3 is TGTGCCAGTAGTAAAGACGGACAGGGACTGTTTTACGAGCAGTACTTC. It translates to CASSKDGQGLFYEQYF.